The rows below give T cell receptor beta chains drawn from one sample of a study of technical replicates of blood from several donors. Libraries were prepared by immunoSEQ multiplex PCR; TCRdb keeps only in-frame clonotypes and omits some of them. The table lists about 93,000 clones, about 96% of them singletons. The sample was T cells isolated from PBMCs. The receptors originated from a human donor in good health. The CDR3 runs from the conserved cysteine through the conserved F or W. A clone size is listed for some rows: how often the clone was seen (once, few, many), or a class if it is expanded.

j_call v_call cdr3_length clone_size cdr3_aa
TRBJ1-2 TRBV28 12 . CASSSKTGGYTF
TRBJ1-1 TRBV27 14 . CASVSPGQGFGAFF
TRBJ1-1 TRBV10-3 14 . CAIRQTHDDTEAFF
TRBJ2-1 TRBV30 13 . CAWSAQGANEQFF
TRBJ2-1 TRBV25-1 15 . CASSAGLAGDNEQFF
TRBJ2-7 TRBV29-1 13 . CSVGNGQGIEQYF
TRBJ1-2 TRBV2 18 . CASSEFSPGGRARYGYTF
TRBJ2-3 TRBV5-1 19 few CASSAQRQGENIWTDTQYF
TRBJ2-7 TRBV5-1 13 . CASSARGTYEQYF
TRBJ2-7 TRBV7-9 15 . CASSLPGRVTYEQYF
TRBJ2-3 TRBV9 15 . CASNRRGGGTDTQYF
TRBJ1-1 TRBV30 18 . CAATVKRWKGGGNTEAFF
TRBJ2-5 TRBV27 15 . CASSRLAQSLETQYF
TRBJ1-4 TRBV10-3 14 . CAISESVDNEKLFF
TRBJ2-7 TRBV7-8 19 . CASSLALGLAGGRFDEQYF
TRBJ2-7 TRBV28 14 . CASTTGPNSRQQYF